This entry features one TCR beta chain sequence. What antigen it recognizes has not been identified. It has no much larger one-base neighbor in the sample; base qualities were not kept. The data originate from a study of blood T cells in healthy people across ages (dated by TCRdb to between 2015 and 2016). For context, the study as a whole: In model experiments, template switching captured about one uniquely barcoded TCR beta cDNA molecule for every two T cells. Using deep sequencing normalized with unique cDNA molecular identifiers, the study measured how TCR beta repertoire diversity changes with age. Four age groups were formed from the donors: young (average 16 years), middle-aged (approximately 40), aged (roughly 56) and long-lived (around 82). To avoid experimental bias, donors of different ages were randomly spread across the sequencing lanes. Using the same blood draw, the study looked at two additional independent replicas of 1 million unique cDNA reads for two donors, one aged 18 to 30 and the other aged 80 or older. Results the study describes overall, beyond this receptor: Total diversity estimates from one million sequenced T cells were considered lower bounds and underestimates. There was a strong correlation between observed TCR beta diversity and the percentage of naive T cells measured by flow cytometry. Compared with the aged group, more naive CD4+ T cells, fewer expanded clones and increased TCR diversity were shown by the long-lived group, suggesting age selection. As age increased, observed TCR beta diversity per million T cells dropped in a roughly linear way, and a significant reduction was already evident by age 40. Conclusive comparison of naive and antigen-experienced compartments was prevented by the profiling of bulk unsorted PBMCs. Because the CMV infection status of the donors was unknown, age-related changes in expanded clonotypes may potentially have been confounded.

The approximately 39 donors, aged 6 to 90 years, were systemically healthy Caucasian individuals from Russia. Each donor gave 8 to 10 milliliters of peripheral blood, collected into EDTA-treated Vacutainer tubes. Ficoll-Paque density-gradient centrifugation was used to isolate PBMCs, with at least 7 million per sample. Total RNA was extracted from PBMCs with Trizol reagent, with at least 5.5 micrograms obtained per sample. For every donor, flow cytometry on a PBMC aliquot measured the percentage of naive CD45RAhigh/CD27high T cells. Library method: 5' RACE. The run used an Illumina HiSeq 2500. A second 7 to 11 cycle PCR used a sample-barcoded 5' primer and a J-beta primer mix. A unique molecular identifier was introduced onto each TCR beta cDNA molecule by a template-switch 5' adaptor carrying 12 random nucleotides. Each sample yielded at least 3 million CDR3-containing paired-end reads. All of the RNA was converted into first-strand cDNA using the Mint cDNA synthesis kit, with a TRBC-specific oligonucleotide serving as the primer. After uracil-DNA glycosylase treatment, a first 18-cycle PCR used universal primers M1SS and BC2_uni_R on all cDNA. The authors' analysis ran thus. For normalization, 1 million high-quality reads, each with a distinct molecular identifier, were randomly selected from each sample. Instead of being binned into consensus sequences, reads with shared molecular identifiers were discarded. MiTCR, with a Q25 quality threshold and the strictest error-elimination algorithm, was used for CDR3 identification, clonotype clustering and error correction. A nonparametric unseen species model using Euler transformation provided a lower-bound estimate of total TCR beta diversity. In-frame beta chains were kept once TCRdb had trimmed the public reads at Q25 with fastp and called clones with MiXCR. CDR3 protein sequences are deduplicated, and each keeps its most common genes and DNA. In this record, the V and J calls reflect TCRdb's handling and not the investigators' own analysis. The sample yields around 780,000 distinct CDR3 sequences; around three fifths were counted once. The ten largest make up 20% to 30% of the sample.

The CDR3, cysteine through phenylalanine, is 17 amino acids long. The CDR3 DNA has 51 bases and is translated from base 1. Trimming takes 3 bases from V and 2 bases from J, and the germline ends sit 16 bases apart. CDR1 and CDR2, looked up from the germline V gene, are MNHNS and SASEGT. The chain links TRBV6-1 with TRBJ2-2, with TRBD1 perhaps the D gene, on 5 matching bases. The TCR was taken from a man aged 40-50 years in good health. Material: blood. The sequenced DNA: TGTGCCAGCAGTGATTCAGGGTTCCGACTCAACACCGGGGAGCTGTTTTTT. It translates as CASSDSGFRLNTGELFF.